This TCR beta chain was identified during a study of T-cell reconstitution after alpha-beta-depleted transplantation in children. Broader study findings: Expanded graft clones, several hundred of them, were reportedly the source of alpha-beta T cells about two months after transplant. Surviving thymic progenitors and recipient T cells were the source of high TCRbeta diversity at day 60 in some patients. After one year, T-cell counts and TCRbeta diversity mostly came from new T cells.

This clonotype was observed many times. What it recognizes is unknown. The library targeted TCRbeta and was prepared with unique molecular identifiers. TCRdb independently ran MiXCR on the PCR reads; one entry per CDR3 protein. The repertoire includes 700,000 or so distinct CDR3 sequences, about an eighth of them detected once, and approximately 0.8% sits in the top ten. The TCR comes from a girl aged 2-9 years with congenital amegakaryocytic thrombocytopenia, due to receive a stem cell transplant. The sequenced sample was PBMCs, obtained before TCRalphabeta/CD19-depleted stem cell transplant.

Here the CDR3 DNA reads TGCAGTGCTAGGGACTGGCGACAAGAGACCCAGTACTTC. It encodes CSARDWRQETQYF. The gene calls are TRBV20-1 and TRBJ2-5; tentatively, D is TRBD2 (5 bases). Germline assignment: CDR1 DFQATT and CDR2 SNEGSKA (reference sequence). The CDR3 length is 13 residues. The germline V and J ends were trimmed by 3 bases and 2 bases, with 10 bases remaining between them.